The present entry profiles one T cell receptor beta chain with its context. No antigen is known for it. CDR1 SEHNR and CDR2 FQNEAQ come from the germline V gene (reference sequence). V lost 0 bases and J lost 9, with 12 bases in between. The CDR3 consists of 14 residues. Measured with immunoSEQ multiplex PCR; TCRdb has only the in-frame clones, and not every one. The sample records 70,000 to 85,000 clones, approximately 94% being singletons. This entry comes from a study of PD-1 blockade in classical Hodgkin lymphoma. With no exception, relapse followed autologous stem cell transplantation in all patients, and brentuximab vedotin exposure varied. General study results and limits: The baseline diversity of complete responders showed similarity to that of newly diagnosed patients.

The sample was peripheral blood mononuclear cells (PBMCs), taken at baseline. The TCR sequence derives from a human donor with classical Hodgkin lymphoma. The rearrangement joins TRBV7-9 to TRBJ2-1; maybe TRBD2 (6 bases). The CDR3 coding sequence is TGTGCCAGCAGCTTAGCGGGCGGGGAAGGTGAGCAGTTCTTC. Translated, it gives CASSLAGGEGEQFF.